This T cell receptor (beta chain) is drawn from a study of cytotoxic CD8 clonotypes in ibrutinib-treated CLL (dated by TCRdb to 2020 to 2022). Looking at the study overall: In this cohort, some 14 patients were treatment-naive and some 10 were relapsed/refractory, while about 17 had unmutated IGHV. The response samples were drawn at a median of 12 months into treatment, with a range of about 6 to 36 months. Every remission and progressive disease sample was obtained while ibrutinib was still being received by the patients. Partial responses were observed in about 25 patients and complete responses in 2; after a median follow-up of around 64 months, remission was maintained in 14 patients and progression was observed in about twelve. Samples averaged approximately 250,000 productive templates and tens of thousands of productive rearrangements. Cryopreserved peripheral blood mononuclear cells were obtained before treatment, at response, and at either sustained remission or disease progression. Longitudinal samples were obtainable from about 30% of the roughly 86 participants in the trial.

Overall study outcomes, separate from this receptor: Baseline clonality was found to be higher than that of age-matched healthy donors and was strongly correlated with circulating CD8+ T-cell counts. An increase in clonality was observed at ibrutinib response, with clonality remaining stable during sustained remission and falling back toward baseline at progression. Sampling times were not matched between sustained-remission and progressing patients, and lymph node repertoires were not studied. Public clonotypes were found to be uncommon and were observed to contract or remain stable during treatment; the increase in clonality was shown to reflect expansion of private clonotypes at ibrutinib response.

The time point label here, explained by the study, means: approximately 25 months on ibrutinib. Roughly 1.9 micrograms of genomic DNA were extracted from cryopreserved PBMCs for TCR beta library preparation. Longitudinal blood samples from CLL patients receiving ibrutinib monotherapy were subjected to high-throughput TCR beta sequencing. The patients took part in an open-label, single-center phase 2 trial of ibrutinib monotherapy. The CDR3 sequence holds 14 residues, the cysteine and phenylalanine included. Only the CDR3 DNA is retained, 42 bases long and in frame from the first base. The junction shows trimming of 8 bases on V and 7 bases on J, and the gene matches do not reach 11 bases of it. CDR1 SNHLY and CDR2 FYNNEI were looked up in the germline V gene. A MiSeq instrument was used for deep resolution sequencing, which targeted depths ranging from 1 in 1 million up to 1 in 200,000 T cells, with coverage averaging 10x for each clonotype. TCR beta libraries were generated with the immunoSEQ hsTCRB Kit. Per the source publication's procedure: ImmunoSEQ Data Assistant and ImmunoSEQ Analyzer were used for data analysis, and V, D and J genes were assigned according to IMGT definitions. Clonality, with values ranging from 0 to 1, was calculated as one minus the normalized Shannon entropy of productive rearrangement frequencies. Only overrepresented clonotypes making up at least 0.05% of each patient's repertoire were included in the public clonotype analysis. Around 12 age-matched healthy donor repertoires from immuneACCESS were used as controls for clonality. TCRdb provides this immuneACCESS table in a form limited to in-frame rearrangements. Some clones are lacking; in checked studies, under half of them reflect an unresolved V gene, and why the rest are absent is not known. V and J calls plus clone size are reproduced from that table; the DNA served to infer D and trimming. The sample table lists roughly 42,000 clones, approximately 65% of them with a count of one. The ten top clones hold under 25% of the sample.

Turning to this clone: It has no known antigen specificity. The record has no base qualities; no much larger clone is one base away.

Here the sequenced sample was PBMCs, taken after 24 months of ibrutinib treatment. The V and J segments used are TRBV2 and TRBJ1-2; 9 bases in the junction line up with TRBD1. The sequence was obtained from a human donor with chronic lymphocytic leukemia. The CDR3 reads CASVTDRGSSGYTF. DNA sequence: TGTGCCAGCGTTACAGACAGGGGGTCTAGTGGCTACACCTTC.